This TCR beta chain was obtained from a study of early T cells in non-severe SARS-CoV-2 infection. Study-wide results and caveats: VDJdb-based matching was biased toward anti-spike CD8 responses and missed private and CD4 specificities.

In the library, individual cDNA molecules carried attached unique molecular identifiers. TCRdb ran MiXCR on the 5' RACE reads and lists one entry per CDR3 protein. The sample holds 30,000 to 45,000 distinct CDR3 sequences, less than 5% seen once. This clonotype was observed many times. Its matching antigen is unknown. Germline-derived CDR1 and CDR2 are LGHNA and YSLEER. Between the trimmed V and J ends, which lost 4 bases and 5 bases, there was a span of 12 bases. The length of the CDR3 is 13 residues. The source is an adult who was a healthcare worker with PCR-confirmed SARS-CoV-2 infection or an uninfected control (not recorded which). J is TRBJ2-7 and V is TRBV4-3; the D gene could be TRBD1 or TRBD2 (6 bases each). Sequencing used whole blood. The CDR3 loop is CASSPERGDEQYF. CDR3 DNA: TGCGCCAGCAGCCCAGAGAGGGGGGACGAGCAGTACTTC.